The following is a T cell receptor beta chain sequence with its context. Other nucleotide sequences in the sample specify the same CDR3. No patient had received any treatment before thyroid surgery. This specimen comes from a study of metastatic and nonmetastatic thyroid tumors. Across the whole study: Blood and tumor or nodule tissue repertoires from malignant and benign thyroid patients were compared.

As handled by the study authors: A classifier for distant metastasis in papillary thyroid cancer was constructed using CDR3 differences observed across clinicopathological groups. TCRdb recomputed clones from the PCR reads via MiXCR. The V and J calls were determined by TCRdb, not by the authors. Of over 65,000 clones in the sample, around 13% were seen once. The CDR3 spans 14 residues. Germline CDR1 SGHVS, CDR2 FQNEAQ. V shed 5 bases and J shed 6 bases, with 17 bases lying between them. The TCR comes from a female donor with papillary thyroid cancer or a benign thyroid nodule (not recorded which). Some clones in this sample may be carry-over from other donors' samples. What was sequenced was tumor tissue. V is TRBV7-8 and J is TRBJ2-7; possibly TRBD1 or TRBD2 for D (6 bases each). The chain's CDR3 is CASSTGTGDPEQYF. The CDR3 DNA follows: TGTGCCAGCAGCACAGGGACTGGTGACCCCGAGCAGTACTTC.